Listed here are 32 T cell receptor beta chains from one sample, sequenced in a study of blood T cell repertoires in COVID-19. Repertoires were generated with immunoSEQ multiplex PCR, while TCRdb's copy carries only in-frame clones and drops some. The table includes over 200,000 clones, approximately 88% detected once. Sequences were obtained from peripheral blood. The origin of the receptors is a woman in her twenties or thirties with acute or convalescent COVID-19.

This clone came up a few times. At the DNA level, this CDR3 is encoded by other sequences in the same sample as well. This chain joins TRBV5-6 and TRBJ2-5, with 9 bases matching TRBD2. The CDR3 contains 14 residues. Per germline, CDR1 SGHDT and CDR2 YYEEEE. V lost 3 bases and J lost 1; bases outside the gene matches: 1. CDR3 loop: CASSSTSGQETQYF. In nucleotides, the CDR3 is TGTGCCAGCAGCTCGACTAGCGGCCAAGAGACCCAGTACTTC.

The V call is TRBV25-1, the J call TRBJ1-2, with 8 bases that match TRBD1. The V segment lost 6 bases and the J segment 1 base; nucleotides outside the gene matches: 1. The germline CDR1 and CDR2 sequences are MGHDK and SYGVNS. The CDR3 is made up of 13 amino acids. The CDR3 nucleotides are TGTGCCAGCAGGGACAGGGATAACTATGGCTACACCTTC. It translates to CASRDRDNYGYTF.

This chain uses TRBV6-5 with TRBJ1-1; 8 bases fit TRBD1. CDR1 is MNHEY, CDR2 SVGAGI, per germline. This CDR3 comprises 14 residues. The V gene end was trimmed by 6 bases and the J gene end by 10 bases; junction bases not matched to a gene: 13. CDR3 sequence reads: CASRATGTGSRAFF. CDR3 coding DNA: TGTGCCAGCAGAGCTACCGGGACAGGCTCCCGAGCTTTCTTT.

The CDR3 DNA reads as TGTGCCAGCAGCCAAGTCCAGCGACTAAGCGGGGTAGATACGCAGTATTTT. Its translation is CASSQVQRLSGVDTQYF. The chain is built from TRBV3-1 (or the pseudogene TRBV3-2) and TRBJ2-3, with 7 bases aligning to TRBD2. Trimming took 1 base from V and 5 from J; bases not matched to a gene: 12. Germline CDR1 is LGHDT and CDR2 is YNNKEL (reference sequence). This CDR3 comprises 17 residues.

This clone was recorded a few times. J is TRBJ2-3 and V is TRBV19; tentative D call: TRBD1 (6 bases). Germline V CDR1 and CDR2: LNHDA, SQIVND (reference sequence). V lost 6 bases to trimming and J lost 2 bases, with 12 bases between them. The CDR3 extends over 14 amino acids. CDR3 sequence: CASRHQGSTDTQYF. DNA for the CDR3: TGTGCCAGTAGGCACCAGGGGTCCACAGATACGCAGTATTTT.

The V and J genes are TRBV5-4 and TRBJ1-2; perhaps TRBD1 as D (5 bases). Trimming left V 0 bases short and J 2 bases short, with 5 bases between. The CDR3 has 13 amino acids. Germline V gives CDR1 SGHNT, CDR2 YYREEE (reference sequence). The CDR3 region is CASSLDRNYGYTF. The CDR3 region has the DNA TGTGCCAGCAGCTTGGACAGGAACTATGGCTACACCTTC.

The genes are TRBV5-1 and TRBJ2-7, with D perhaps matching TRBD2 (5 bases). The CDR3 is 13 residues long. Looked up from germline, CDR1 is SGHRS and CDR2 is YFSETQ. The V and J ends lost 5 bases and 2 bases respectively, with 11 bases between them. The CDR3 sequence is CASRDSATYEQYF. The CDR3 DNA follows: TGCGCCAGCAGGGATAGCGCCACCTACGAGCAGTACTTC.

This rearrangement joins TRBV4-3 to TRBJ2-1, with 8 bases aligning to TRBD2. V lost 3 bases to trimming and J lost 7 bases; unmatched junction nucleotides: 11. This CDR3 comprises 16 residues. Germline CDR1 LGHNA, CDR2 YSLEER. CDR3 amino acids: CASSQRALAARNEQFF. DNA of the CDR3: TGCGCCAGCAGCCAGAGGGCACTAGCGGCGCGAAATGAGCAGTTCTTC.

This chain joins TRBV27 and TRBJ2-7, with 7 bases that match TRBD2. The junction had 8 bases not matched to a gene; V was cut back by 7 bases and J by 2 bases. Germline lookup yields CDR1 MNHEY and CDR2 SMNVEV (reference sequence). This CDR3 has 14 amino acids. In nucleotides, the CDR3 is TGTGCCAGCACTTCCTCGGCGGGAGCCTACGAGCAGTACTTC. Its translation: CASTSSAGAYEQYF.

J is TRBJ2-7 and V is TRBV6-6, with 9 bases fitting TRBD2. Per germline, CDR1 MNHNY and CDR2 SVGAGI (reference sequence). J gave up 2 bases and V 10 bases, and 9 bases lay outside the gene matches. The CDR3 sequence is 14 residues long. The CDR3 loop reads CATTPLAGTYEQYF. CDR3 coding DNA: TGTGCCACCACTCCCCTAGCGGGAACCTACGAGCAGTACTTC.

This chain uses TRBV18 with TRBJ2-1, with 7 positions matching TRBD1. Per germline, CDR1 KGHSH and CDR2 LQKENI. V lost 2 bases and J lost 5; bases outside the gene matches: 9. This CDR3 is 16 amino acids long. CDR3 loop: CASSPDRELGHNEQFF. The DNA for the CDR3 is TGTGCCAGCTCACCAGACAGGGAGCTTGGACACAATGAGCAGTTCTTC.

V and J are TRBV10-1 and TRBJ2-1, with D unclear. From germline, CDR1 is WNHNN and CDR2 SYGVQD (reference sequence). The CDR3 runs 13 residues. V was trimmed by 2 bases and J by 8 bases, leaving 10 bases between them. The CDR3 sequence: CASSETKNYEQFF. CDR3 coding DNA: TGCGCCAGCAGTGAGACGAAGAACTATGAGCAGTTCTTC.

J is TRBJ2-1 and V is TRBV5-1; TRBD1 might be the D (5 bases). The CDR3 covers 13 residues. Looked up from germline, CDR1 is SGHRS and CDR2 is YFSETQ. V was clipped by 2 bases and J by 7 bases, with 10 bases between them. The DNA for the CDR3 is TGCGCCAGCAGCTTATCAGGGATTAATGAGCAGTTCTTC. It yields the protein CASSLSGINEQFF.

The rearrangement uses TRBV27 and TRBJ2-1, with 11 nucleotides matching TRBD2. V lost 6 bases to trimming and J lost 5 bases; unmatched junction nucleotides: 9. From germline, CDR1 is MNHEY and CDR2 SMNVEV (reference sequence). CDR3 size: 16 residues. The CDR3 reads CASRSIAGGPNNEQFF. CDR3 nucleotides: TGTGCCAGCAGATCTATAGCGGGAGGGCCCAACAATGAGCAGTTCTTC.

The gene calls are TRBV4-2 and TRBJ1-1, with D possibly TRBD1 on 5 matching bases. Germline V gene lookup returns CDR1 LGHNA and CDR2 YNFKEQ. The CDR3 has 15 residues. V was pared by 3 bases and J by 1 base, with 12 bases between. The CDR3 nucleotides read TGTGCCAGCAGCCACACGACAGAGACGAACACTGAAGCTTTCTTT. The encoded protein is CASSHTTETNTEAFF.

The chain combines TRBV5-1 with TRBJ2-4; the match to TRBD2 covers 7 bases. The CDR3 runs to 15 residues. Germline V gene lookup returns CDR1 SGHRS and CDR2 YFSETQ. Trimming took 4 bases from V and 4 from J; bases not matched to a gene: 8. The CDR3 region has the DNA TGCGCCAGCAGCCCTGCGGGGGAGCCAAAAAACATTCAGTACTTC. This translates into CASSPAGEPKNIQYF.

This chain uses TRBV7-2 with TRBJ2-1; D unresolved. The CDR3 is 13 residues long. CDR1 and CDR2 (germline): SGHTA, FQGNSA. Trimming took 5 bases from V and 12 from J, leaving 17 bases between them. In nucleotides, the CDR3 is TGTGCCAGCAGCAATGAGGCGGCTTATGTGCAGTTCTTC. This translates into CASSNEAAYVQFF. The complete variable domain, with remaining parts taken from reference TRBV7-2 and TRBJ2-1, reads GAGVSQSPSNKVTEKGKDVELRCDPISGHTALYWYRQSLGQGLEFLIYFQGNSAPDKSGLPSDRFSAERTGGSVSTLTIQRTQQEDSAVYLCASSNEAAYVQFFGPGTRLTVL.

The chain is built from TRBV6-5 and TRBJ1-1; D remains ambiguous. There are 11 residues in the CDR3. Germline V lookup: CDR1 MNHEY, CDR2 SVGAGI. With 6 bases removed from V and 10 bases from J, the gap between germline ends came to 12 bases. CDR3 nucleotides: TGTGCCAGCAGCCCAACAGTAGGAGCTTTCTTT. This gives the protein CASSPTVGAFF.

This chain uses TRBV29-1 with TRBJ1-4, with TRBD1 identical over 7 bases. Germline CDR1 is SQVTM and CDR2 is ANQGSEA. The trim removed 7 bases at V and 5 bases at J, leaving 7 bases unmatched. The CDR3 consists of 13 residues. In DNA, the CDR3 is TGCAGCGCCGCTCGGGGACAGAATGAAAAACTGTTTTTT. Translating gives CSAARGQNEKLFF.

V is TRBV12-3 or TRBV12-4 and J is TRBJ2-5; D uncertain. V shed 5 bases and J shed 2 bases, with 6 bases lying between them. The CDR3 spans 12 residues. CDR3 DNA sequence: TGTGCCAGCAGTCTACTACAAGAGACCCAGTACTTC. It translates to CASSLLQETQYF.

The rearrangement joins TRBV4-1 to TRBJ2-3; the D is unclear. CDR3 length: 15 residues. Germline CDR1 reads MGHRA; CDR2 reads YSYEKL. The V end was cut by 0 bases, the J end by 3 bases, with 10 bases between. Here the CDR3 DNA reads TGCGCCAGCAGCCAAGATAGAGACAAGACAGATACGCAGTATTTT. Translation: CASSQDRDKTDTQYF.

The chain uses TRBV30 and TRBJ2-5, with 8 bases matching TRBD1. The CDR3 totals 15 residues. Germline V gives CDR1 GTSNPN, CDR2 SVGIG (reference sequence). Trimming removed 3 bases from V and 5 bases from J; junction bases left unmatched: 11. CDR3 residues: CAWSAGGAYSETQYF. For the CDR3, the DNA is TGTGCCTGGAGCGCAGGGGGCGCTTATTCGGAGACCCAGTACTTC.

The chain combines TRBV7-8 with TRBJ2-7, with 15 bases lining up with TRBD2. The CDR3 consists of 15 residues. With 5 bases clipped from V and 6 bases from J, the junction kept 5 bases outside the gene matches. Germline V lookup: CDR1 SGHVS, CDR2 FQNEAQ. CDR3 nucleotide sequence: TGTGCCAGCAGCGAACAGGGACTAGCGGGAGGCGAGCAGTACTTC. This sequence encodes CASSEQGLAGGEQYF.

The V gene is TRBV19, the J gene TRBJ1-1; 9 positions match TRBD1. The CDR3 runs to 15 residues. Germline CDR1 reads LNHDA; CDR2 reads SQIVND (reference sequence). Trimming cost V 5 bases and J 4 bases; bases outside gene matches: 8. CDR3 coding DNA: TGTGCCAGTAGTGTCAAACAGGGGGCACGCACTGAAGCTTTCTTT. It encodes CASSVKQGARTEAFF.

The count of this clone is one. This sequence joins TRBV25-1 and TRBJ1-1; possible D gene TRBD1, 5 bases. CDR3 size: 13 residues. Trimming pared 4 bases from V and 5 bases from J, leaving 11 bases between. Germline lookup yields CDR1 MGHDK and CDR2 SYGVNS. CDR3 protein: CASSVVRGTEAFF. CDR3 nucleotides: TGTGCCAGCAGTGTAGTTAGGGGAACTGAAGCTTTCTTT.

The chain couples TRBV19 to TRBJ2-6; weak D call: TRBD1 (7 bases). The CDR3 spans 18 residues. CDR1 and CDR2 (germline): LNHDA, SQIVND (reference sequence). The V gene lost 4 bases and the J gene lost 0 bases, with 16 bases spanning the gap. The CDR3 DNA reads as TGTGCCAGTAGTAGGAGGGGGCCTCAACCCTCTGGGGCCAACGTCCTGACTTTC. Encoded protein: CASSRRGPQPSGANVLTF.

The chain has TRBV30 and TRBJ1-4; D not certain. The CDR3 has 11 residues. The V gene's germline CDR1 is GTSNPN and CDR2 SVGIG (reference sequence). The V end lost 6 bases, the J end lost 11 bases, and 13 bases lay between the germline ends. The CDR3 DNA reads TGTGCCTGTCTCGAGGCTGGCAAACTGTTTTTT. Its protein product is CACLEAGKLFF.

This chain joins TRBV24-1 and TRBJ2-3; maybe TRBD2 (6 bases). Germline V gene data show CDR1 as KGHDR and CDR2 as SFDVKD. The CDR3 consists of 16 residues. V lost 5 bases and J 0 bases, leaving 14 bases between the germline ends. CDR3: CATSGRARGSTDTQYF. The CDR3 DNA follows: TGTGCCACCAGTGGGAGGGCTAGGGGAAGCACAGATACGCAGTATTTT.

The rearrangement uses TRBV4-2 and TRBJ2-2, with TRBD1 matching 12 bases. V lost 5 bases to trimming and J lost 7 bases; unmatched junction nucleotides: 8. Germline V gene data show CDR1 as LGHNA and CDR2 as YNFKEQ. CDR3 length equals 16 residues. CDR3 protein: CASSYAGTGGNGELFF. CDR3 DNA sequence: TGTGCCAGCAGCTACGCCGGGACAGGGGGCAACGGGGAGCTGTTTTTT.

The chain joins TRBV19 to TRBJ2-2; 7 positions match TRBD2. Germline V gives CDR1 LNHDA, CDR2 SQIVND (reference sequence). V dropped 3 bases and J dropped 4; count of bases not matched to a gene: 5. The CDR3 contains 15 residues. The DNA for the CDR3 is TGTGCCAGTAGTATCGGTGGGGGGGGCACCGGGGAGCTGTTTTTT. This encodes CASSIGGGGTGELFF.

The CDR3 DNA reads as TGTGCCTGGAGTAGGGACAGAGGCGCTGGAAACACCATATATTTT. Translated: CAWSRDRGAGNTIYF. The chain has TRBV30 and TRBJ1-3; TRBD1 agrees at 7 bases. Germline V gene lookup returns CDR1 GTSNPN and CDR2 SVGIG (reference sequence). V shed 2 bases and J 2 bases; nucleotides not matched to a gene: 6. The CDR3 is made up of 15 amino acids.

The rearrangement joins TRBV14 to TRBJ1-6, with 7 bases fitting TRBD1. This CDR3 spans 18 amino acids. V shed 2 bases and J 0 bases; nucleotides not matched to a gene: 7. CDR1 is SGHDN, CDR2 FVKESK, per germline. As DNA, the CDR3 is TGTGCCAGCAGCCAAAGGACAGGAACCAGCTCCTATAATTCACCCCTCCACTTT. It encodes CASSQRTGTSSYNSPLHF.